This is a list of T cell receptor beta chains from one sample in a study of monozygotic twins with inflammatory bowel disease. From its re-call of the 5' RACE reads, TCRdb lists each CDR3 protein once, without DNA. The table lists over 150,000 distinct CDR3 sequences, with under 3.5% in the top ten. What was sequenced was blood. The receptors shown here come from a human donor with ulcerative colitis or Crohn's disease, or a healthy co-twin of an affected twin (not recorded which). CDR3s include the opening cysteine and the closing phenylalanine or tryptophan.

j_call v_call cdr3_aa
TRBJ2-1 TRBV30 CAWSDDRGHGNEQFF
TRBJ2-5 TRBV6-2/TRBV6-3 CASSYVRGLSETQYF
TRBJ1-1 TRBV28 CASRPNSMNTEAFF
TRBJ2-7 TRBV7-2 CASSSEGVGYEQYF
TRBJ2-2 TRBV5-1 CASTLTGANTGELFF
TRBJ1-1 TRBV7-9 CASSLGGQATEAFF
TRBJ2-2 TRBV5-6 CASSPGGKNTGELFF
TRBJ1-5 TRBV20-1 CSAFGRLPSQPQHF
TRBJ2-5 TRBV6-2/TRBV6-3 CASSPSSGTSGAQYF
TRBJ2-1 TRBV6-1 CASSIGLAYNNEQFF
TRBJ2-1 TRBV19 CASRGLPLDEQFF
TRBJ2-1 TRBV24-1 CATDQGAVGDEQFF
TRBJ2-3 TRBV27 CASSLFPGAPQDTQYF
TRBJ1-6 TRBV3-1 CASSPHGSFLLGDSPLHF
TRBJ2-7 TRBV6-2/TRBV6-3 CASSQEGESYEQYF
TRBJ2-5 TRBV6-5 CASSYFGGTSGFGETQYF
TRBJ2-2 TRBV20-1 CSAQGLAAYTGELFF
TRBJ2-5 TRBV24-1 CATSDFTASGRQETQYF
TRBJ2-7 TRBV28 CASSLAGEAYEQYF
TRBJ2-3 TRBV12-3/TRBV12-4 CASRDSGRDTDTQYF
TRBJ2-5 TRBV5-1 CASSINPGTAQETQYF
TRBJ2-1 TRBV7-2 CASSLAGGSINEQFF
TRBJ2-7 TRBV6-1 CASTPPGQGYEQYF
TRBJ2-1 TRBV9 CASSFLTSGSGYEQFF